One sample yielded the 16 T cell receptor beta chains listed below, sequenced in a study of identical twins. TCRdb itself ran the 5' RACE reads through MiXCR, one entry per CDR3 protein. The data show roughly 570,000 distinct CDR3 sequences, with 9.6% seen just once and roughly 3% held by the top ten. These same records also appear under a second study, on yellow fever vaccine responses in identical twins.

Sequencing was performed on PBMCs. These receptors were taken from a woman aged 18-29 years in good health.

The chain combines TRBV28 with TRBJ2-7, with D uncertain. Germline lookup yields CDR1 MDHEN and CDR2 SYDVKM. Trimming removed 7 bases from V and 2 bases from J, with 15 bases in between. The CDR3 is 14 residues long. CDR3 in DNA: TGTGCCAGCACCATTCCTTCGAGAGCCTACGAGCAGTACTTC. Translated, it gives CASTIPSRAYEQYF.

This chain links TRBV7-2 with TRBJ2-7; 10 bases align to TRBD1. Germline V gene sequence: CDR1 SGHTA, CDR2 FQGNSA. The V and J ends lost 7 bases and 2 bases, in that order; junction bases with no gene match: 5. This CDR3 has 14 residues. The CDR3 sequence: CASNPTGGPYEQYF. As DNA, the CDR3 is TGTGCCAGCAACCCGACAGGGGGCCCCTACGAGCAGTACTTC.

The table lists this clonotype with many counts. This rearrangement joins TRBV19 to TRBJ2-7; TRBD2 aligns across 8 bases. In germline, CDR1 is LNHDA, CDR2 SQIVND (reference sequence). V was clipped by 5 bases and J by 3 bases; unmatched bases: 6. The CDR3 loop spans 14 amino acids. The CDR3 region has the DNA TGTGCCAGTAGTTTGGGAGCGGGGGACTACGAGCAGTACTTC. It yields the protein CASSLGAGDYEQYF.

This clonotype was seen at least ten times. The CDR3 reads CAISDWGSSYNEQFF. The CDR3 coding sequence is TGTGCCATCAGTGATTGGGGAAGCTCCTACAATGAGCAGTTCTTC. The rearrangement joins TRBV10-3 to TRBJ2-1; D is unclear. Germline V gene sequence: CDR1 ENHRY, CDR2 SYGVKD. The CDR3 spans 15 residues. V dropped 3 bases and J dropped 0 bases, with 9 bases sitting between them.

This clonotype was counted a few times. CDR3 nucleotides: TGCGCCAGCAGCCAAGATGGCCAATATGGCTACACCTTC. As protein: CASSQDGQYGYTF. The chain couples TRBV4-3 to TRBJ1-2; no clear D. Germline V gene sequence: CDR1 LGHNA, CDR2 YSLEER. This CDR3 contains 13 residues. V shed 0 bases and J shed 5 bases, with 7 bases lying between them.

The rearrangement joins TRBV18 to TRBJ2-1; weak D call: TRBD1 (5 bases). Germline V gene sequence: CDR1 KGHSH, CDR2 LQKENI. V lost 7 bases and J lost 8, with 18 bases in between. CDR3 length: 14 residues. The CDR3 loop is CASLGRVGLDEQFF. CDR3 DNA: TGTGCCAGCTTGGGCAGGGTTGGTTTGGATGAGCAGTTCTTC.

This clonotype was recorded a few times. The chain carries TRBV7-9 and TRBJ2-5; D might be TRBD1 or TRBD2, each matching 5 bases. Germline V gene sequence: CDR1 SEHNR, CDR2 FQNEAQ (reference sequence). This CDR3 is 12 amino acids long. V lost 5 bases and J 10 bases, leaving 14 bases between the germline ends. The CDR3 nucleotides read TGTGCCAGCAGCCCACCGGGTGGGGGCCAGTACTTC. This codes for CASSPPGGGQYF.

This clonotype was detected ten times or more. The chain joins TRBV12-3 or TRBV12-4 to TRBJ2-5, with a possible D match to TRBD1 (5 bases). Trimming took off 5 bases at V and 3 bases at J, with 16 bases between the two ends. This CDR3 has 15 amino acids. CDR3 region: CASSPRTRQEETQYF. The CDR3 nucleotides are TGTGCCAGCAGTCCCCGGACACGGCAGGAAGAGACCCAGTACTTC.

This clonotype was picked up a small number of times. The V call is TRBV10-3, the J call TRBJ2-5; 7 positions match TRBD1. The V gene's germline CDR1 is ENHRY and CDR2 SYGVKD. V lost 6 bases, J lost 5 bases, and 3 bases stayed unmatched. This CDR3 region has 12 residues. The CDR3 coding sequence is TGTGCCATCAGAGGACAGGCGGAGACCCAGTACTTC. Protein sequence: CAIRGQAETQYF.

This chain connects TRBV7-2 to TRBJ2-7; 9 positions agree with TRBD1. Trimming at V came to 1 base and at J to 5 bases, leaving 6 bases not matched to a gene. The CDR3 totals 15 residues. Germline V gene lookup returns CDR1 SGHTA and CDR2 FQGNSA. Here the CDR3 DNA reads TGTGCCAGCAGCTTAGACCCCCGGGACAGGGACGAGCAGTACTTC. This translates into CASSLDPRDRDEQYF.

This chain links TRBV9 with TRBJ2-5; D assignment may be TRBD1 or TRBD2 (5 bases each). V lost 4 bases and J lost 5, with 18 bases in between. Germline V CDR1 and CDR2: SGDLS, YYNGEE. This CDR3 contains 15 residues. CDR3 sequence reads: CASSRGQGLAETQYF. The CDR3 region has the DNA TGTGCCAGCAGCAGAGGGCAGGGTTTGGCGGAGACCCAGTACTTC. The variable domain in full, with the rest retrieved from reference TRBV9 and TRBJ2-5, is DSGVTQTPKHLITATGQRVTLRCSPRSGDLSVYWYQQSLDQGLQFLIQYYNGEERAKGNILERFSAQQFPDLHSELNLSSLELGDSALYFCASSRGQGLAETQYFGPGTRLLVL.

This clonotype was recorded many times. This chain uses TRBV2 with TRBJ2-5; D not resolved. The CDR3 loop spans 15 amino acids. Looked up from germline, CDR1 is SNHLY and CDR2 is FYNNEI. The V gene lost 7 bases and the J gene lost 1 base, with 16 bases spanning the gap. The CDR3 DNA follows: TGTGCCAGCACCTCAGCCCGTGGTAGCCAAGAGACCCAGTACTTC. This translates into CASTSARGSQETQYF.

The sample holds a few counts of this clonotype. V usage is TRBV29-1 and J usage is TRBJ2-7, with D unresolved. The CDR3 covers 12 residues. Germline CDR1 reads SQVTM; CDR2 reads ANQGSEA. Between the trimmed V and J ends, which lost 0 bases and 2 bases, there was a span of 5 bases. The CDR3 DNA sequence: TGCAGCGTTGAAGATCTAGCCTACGAGCAGTACTTC. This encodes CSVEDLAYEQYF.

The genes are TRBV3-1 and TRBJ2-7; 11 nucleotides line up with TRBD1. The CDR3 contains 15 residues. V was pared by 4 bases and J by 3 bases, with 5 bases of the junction left unmatched. Germline V gene data show CDR1 as LGHDT and CDR2 as YNNKEL (reference sequence). The CDR3 spells CASSRTGTGGYEQYF. The CDR3 nucleotides are TGTGCCAGCAGCCGGACCGGGACAGGGGGCTACGAGCAGTACTTC.

This clonotype was found a few times. The J gene is TRBJ2-7, the V gene TRBV12-3 or TRBV12-4; D uncertain. V lost 2 bases to trimming and J lost 3 bases, with 5 bases between them. The length of the CDR3 is 12 residues. CDR3 sequence (DNA): TGTGCCAGCAGTTTATTATTCTACGAGCAGTACTTC. The encoded protein is CASSLLFYEQYF.

This clonotype was counted many times. This chain joins TRBV12-3 or TRBV12-4 and TRBJ1-1; TRBD1 is a possible D gene (6 bases). The CDR3 covers 12 residues. The V end was cut by 6 bases, the J end by 5 bases, with 10 bases between. CDR3 sequence: CASSPDSTEAFF. CDR3 nucleotides: TGTGCCAGCAGCCCGGACAGTACTGAAGCTTTCTTT.